This entry is about one T cell receptor (beta chain). TCRdb keeps only in-frame clones here, not all; method: immunoSEQ multiplex PCR. This sample has roughly 29,000 clones, with about 89% found just once. Repertoires were sampled repeatedly during chemoradiotherapy. The data were obtained in a study of chemoradiotherapy in HPV16-positive cancers. Study context: Candidate HPV-specific T-cell clones and common TCR motifs came from functional assays in a couple of HPV16-positive patients.

CDR1 MNHEY and CDR2 SVGAGI come from the germline V gene. V was cut by 6 bases and J by 8 bases, with 16 bases left in between. This CDR3 comprises 13 residues. This chain links TRBV6-5 with TRBJ1-2; D is undetermined. The sequencing used blood, collected from a patient who underwent chemoradiotherapy. This TCR derives from a human donor with HPV-associated anogenital cancer. The CDR3, as DNA: TGTGCCAGCAGACCGGACCGAATGAGGGGCTACACCTTC. Translating gives CASRPDRMRGYTF.